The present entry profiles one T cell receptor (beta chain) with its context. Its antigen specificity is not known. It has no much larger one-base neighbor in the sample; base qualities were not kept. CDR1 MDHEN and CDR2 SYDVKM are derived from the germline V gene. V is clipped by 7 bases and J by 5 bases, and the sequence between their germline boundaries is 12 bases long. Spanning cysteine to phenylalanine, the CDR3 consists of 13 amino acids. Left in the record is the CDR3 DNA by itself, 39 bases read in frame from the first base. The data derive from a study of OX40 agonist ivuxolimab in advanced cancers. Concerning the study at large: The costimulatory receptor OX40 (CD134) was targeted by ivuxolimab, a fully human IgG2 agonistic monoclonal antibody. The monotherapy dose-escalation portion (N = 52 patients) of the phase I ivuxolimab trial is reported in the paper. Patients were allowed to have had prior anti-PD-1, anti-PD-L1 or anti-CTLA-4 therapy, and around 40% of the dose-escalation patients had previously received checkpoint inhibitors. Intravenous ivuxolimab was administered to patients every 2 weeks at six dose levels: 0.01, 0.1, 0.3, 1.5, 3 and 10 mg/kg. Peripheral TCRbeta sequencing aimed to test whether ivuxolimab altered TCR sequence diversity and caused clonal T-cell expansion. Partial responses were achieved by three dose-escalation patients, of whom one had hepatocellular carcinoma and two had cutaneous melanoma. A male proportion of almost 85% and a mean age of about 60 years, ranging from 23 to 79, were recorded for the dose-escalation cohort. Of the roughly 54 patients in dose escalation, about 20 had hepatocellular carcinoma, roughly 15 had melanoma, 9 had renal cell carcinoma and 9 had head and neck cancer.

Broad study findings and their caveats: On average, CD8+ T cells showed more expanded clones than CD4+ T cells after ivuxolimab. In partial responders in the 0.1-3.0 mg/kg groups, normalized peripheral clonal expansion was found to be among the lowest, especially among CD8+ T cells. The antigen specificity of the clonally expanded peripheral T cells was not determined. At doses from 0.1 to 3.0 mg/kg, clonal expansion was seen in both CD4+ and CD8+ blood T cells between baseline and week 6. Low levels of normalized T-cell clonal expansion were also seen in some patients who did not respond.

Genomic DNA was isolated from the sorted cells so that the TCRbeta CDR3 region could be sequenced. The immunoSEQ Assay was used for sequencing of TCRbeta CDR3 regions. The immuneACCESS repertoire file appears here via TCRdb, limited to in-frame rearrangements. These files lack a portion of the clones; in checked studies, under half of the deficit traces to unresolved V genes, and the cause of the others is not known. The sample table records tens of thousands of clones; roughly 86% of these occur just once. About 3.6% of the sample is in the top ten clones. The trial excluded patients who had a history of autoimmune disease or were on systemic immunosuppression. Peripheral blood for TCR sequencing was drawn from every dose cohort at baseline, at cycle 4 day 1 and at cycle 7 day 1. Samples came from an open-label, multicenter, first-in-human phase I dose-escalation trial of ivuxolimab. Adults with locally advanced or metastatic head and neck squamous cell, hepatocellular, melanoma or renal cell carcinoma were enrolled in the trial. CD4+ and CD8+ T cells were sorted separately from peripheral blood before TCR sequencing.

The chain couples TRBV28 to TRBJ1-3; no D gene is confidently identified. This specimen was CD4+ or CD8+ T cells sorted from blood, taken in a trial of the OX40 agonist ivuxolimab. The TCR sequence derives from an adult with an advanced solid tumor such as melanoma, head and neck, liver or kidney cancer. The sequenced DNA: TGTGCCAGCAACGGGGTTGTTAGAAACACCATATATTTT. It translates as CASNGVVRNTIYF.